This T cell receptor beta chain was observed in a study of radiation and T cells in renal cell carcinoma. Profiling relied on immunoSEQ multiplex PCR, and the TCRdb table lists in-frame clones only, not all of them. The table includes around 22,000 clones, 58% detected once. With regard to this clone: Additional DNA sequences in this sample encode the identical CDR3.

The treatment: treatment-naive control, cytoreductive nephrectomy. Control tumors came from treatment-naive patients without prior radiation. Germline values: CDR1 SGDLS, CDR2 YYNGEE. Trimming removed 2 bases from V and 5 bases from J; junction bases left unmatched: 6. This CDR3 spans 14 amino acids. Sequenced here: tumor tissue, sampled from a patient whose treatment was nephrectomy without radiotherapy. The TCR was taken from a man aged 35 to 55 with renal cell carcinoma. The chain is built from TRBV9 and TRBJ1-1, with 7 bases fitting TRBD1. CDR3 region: CASSVLTGDTEAFF. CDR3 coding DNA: TGTGCCAGCAGCGTCCTTACAGGGGATACTGAAGCTTTCTTT.